Shown below are 32 T cell receptor beta chains from a single sample sequenced in a study of blood T cell repertoires in COVID-19. Assay used: immunoSEQ multiplex PCR; TCRdb lists only in-frame clones, some missing. This table has about 140,000 clones, about 89% appearing once. What was sequenced was PBMCs or T cells enriched from blood (not recorded which). The receptors derive from a man in his sixties who had recovered from COVID-19.

The chain has TRBV4-1 and TRBJ2-2; D ambiguous. The CDR3 totals 14 residues. CDR1 is MGHRA, CDR2 YSYEKL, per germline. V lost 3 bases, J lost 2 bases, and 7 bases lay in between. The CDR3 here is CASSQITNTGELFF. CDR3 DNA sequence: TGCGCCAGCAGCCAGATCACAAACACCGGGGAGCTGTTTTTT.

The chain couples TRBV5-1 to TRBJ2-7; maybe TRBD1 (5 bases). The CDR3 has 14 amino acids. In germline, CDR1 is SGHRS, CDR2 YFSETQ. Trimming cost V 0 bases and J 3 bases, with 10 bases left between them. This chain's CDR3 is CASSLVQGIYEQYF. The DNA for the CDR3 is TGCGCCAGCAGCTTGGTCCAGGGTATCTACGAGCAGTACTTC.

V is TRBV19 and J is TRBJ1-4; TRBD1 matches 10 bases. Germline V gene sequence: CDR1 LNHDA, CDR2 SQIVND (reference sequence). Losses at the gene ends were 9 bases for V and 8 bases for J; bases not matched to a gene: 12. The CDR3 covers 15 residues. The CDR3 DNA is TGTGCCAGCACGCCTCCGGGACAGGGGAGGGAAAAACTGTTTTTT. Translated: CASTPPGQGREKLFF.

The chain joins TRBV28 to TRBJ1-2; D is perhaps TRBD1 (5 bases). Trimming shortened V by 1 base and J by 2 bases, and 11 bases separated the two germline ends. From germline, CDR1 is MDHEN and CDR2 SYDVKM. The CDR3 consists of 15 residues. CDR3 in DNA: TGTGCCAGCAGTTTATTGGGAGGGGAAAACTATGGCTACACCTTC. It encodes CASSLLGGENYGYTF.

This CDR3 is CASRGLAGTDTQYF. The DNA for the CDR3 is TGCGCCAGCAGGGGATTAGCGGGGACAGATACGCAGTATTTT. J is TRBJ2-3 and V is TRBV5-1; 8 bases align to TRBD2. The V segment lost 5 bases and the J segment 3 bases; nucleotides outside the gene matches: 5. This CDR3 contains 14 residues. CDR1 and CDR2 (germline): SGHRS, YFSETQ.

This rearrangement joins TRBV11-1 to TRBJ2-5; TRBD2 might be the D (5 bases). Between the trimmed V and J ends, which lost 7 bases and 5 bases, there was a span of 17 bases. The CDR3 is 14 amino acids. Germline CDR1 and CDR2: SGHAT and FQDESV (reference sequence). The CDR3 region has the DNA TGTGCCAGCACCCCTTCGACGGGCGGGGAGACCCAGTACTTC. Its translation is CASTPSTGGETQYF. The full variable domain, rest sourced from reference TRBV11-1 and TRBJ2-5, is EAEVAQSPRYKITEKSQAVAFWCDPISGHATLYWYRQILGQGPELLVQFQDESVVDDSQLPKDRFSAERLKGVDSTLKIQPAELGDSAMYLCASTPSTGGETQYFGPGTRLLVL.

This chain connects TRBV27 to TRBJ1-3; tentatively, D is TRBD1 (6 bases). Germline-derived CDR1 and CDR2 are MNHEY and SMNVEV (reference sequence). The CDR3 is 17 residues long. Between the trimmed V and J ends, which lost 5 bases and 4 bases, there was a span of 21 bases. CDR3 sequence (DNA): TGTGCCAGCAGTCCACTCTCCAGGGGCCAAAGAGGAAACACCATATATTTT. This sequence encodes CASSPLSRGQRGNTIYF.

The rearrangement links TRBV4-1 to TRBJ1-5; D unresolved. The CDR3 has 17 residues. V lost 2 bases to trimming and J lost 4 bases, with 18 bases between them. From germline, CDR1 is MGHRA and CDR2 YSYEKL. The CDR3: CASSQFGVTEGNQPQHF. CDR3 coding DNA: TGCGCCAGCAGCCAATTTGGTGTTACGGAGGGAAATCAGCCCCAGCATTTT.

This chain links TRBV6-7 with TRBJ2-7, with a weak D call TRBD1 (6 bases). TRBV6-7 is an ORF, and what it does is uncertain. The germline V and J ends were trimmed by 2 bases and 5 bases, with 16 bases remaining between them. The CDR3 runs 15 residues. The chain's CDR3 is CASSYQGRGDHEQYF. The CDR3 bases are TGTGCCAGCAGTTACCAGGGCAGGGGTGACCACGAGCAGTACTTC.

The rearrangement joins TRBV2 to TRBJ1-5, with D possibly TRBD1 on 5 matching bases. V was pared by 7 bases and J by 6 bases, with 10 bases between. The CDR3 is made up of 12 amino acids. Per the germline V gene, CDR1 is SNHLY and CDR2 is FYNNEI. The chain's CDR3 is CASTQGVQPQHF. The CDR3 region has the DNA TGTGCCAGCACCCAGGGTGTTCAGCCCCAGCATTTT.

The chain recombines TRBV2 with TRBJ1-1; D is undetermined. In germline, CDR1 is SNHLY, CDR2 FYNNEI. CDR3 size: 14 residues. Trimming cost V 6 bases and J 1 base, with 12 bases left between them. In nucleotides, the CDR3 is TGTGCCAGCAGCCGGAGCACCTCGAACACTGAAGCTTTCTTT. Translating gives CASSRSTSNTEAFF.

The rearrangement joins TRBV19 to TRBJ2-7; D possibly corresponds to TRBD2 (6 bases). V dropped 5 bases and J dropped 1 base, with 12 bases sitting between them. The length of the CDR3 is 14 residues. Germline-derived CDR1 and CDR2 are LNHDA and SQIVND (reference sequence). CDR3 DNA: TGTGCCAGTAGTCCAGAGGGGAGGTCCTACGAGCAGTACTTC. Translating gives CASSPEGRSYEQYF.

This rearrangement joins TRBV29-1 to TRBJ1-2; perhaps TRBD1 as D (6 bases). Germline assignment: CDR1 SQVTM and CDR2 ANQGSEA. Trimming cost V 0 bases and J 5 bases, with 13 bases left between them. The CDR3 extends over 14 amino acids. The CDR3, as DNA: TGCAGCGTTGAAGAGCTAGGACAGACATATGGCTACACCTTC. Its translation: CSVEELGQTYGYTF.

V is TRBV6-5 and J is TRBJ2-7, with TRBD2 identical over 7 bases. The germline V gene has CDR1 MNHEY and CDR2 SVGAGI. V dropped 5 bases and J dropped 3; count of bases not matched to a gene: 7. The CDR3 runs to 14 residues. The CDR3, as DNA: TGTGCCAGCAGTACGGGGGGTTTTAGCTACGAGCAGTACTTC. It yields the protein CASSTGGFSYEQYF.

This chain uses TRBV7-9 with TRBJ2-7; 10 positions agree with TRBD2. The germline CDR1 and CDR2 sequences are SEHNR and FQNEAQ (reference sequence). V dropped 5 bases and J dropped 4; count of bases not matched to a gene: 2. This CDR3 has 13 residues. CDR3 amino acids: CASSRSGRYEQYF. DNA for the CDR3: TGTGCCAGCAGCCGTAGCGGGAGGTACGAGCAGTACTTC. Filled out from reference TRBV7-9 and TRBJ2-7, the complete variable domain reads DTGVSQNPRHKITKRGQNVTFRCDPISEHNRLYWYRQTLGQGPEFLTYFQNEAQLEKSRLLSDRFSAERPKGSFSTLEIQRTEQGDSAMYLCASSRSGRYEQYFGPGTRLTVT.

The J gene is TRBJ1-1, the V gene TRBV6-4; 10 bases match TRBD1. After removal of 2 bases from V and 9 bases from J, the junction contained 9 bases not matched to a gene. The V gene's germline CDR1 is MRHNA and CDR2 SNTAGT. The CDR3 has 15 amino acids. CDR3 DNA sequence: TGTGCCAGCAGTGACACAGGGACAGGGGCTACTAAAGCTTTCTTT. This encodes CASSDTGTGATKAFF.

The chain is built from TRBV2 and TRBJ1-5, with D hard to call. The V gene lost 5 bases and the J gene lost 5 bases, with 13 bases spanning the gap. Germline lookup yields CDR1 SNHLY and CDR2 FYNNEI. The CDR3 covers 14 residues. CDR3 DNA sequence: TGTGCCAGCAGTAGAACGGTAGCGGATCAGCCCCAGCATTTT. Residues: CASSRTVADQPQHF.

This chain joins TRBV3-1 (or the pseudogene TRBV3-2) and TRBJ1-1; D not resolved. CDR1 is LGHDT and CDR2 is YNNKEL in the germline V gene (reference sequence). The V gene lost 6 bases and the J gene lost 5 bases, with 7 bases spanning the gap. This CDR3 is built from 11 residues. Here the CDR3 DNA reads TGTGCCAGCAGGCGACATACTGAAGCTTTCTTT. It translates to CASRRHTEAFF.

The chain links TRBV3-1 (or the pseudogene TRBV3-2) to TRBJ1-2, with TRBD1 identical over 10 bases. Per the germline V gene, CDR1 is LGHDT and CDR2 is YNNKEL (reference sequence). The CDR3 is 16 amino acids. Trimming took 4 bases from V and 3 from J; bases not matched to a gene: 8. CDR3 loop: CASSPTGTGAYYGYTF. CDR3 sequence (DNA): TGTGCCAGCAGCCCTACCGGGACAGGGGCTTACTATGGCTACACCTTC.

Of note for this clone: Other DNA sequences from this sample encode an identical CDR3 as well. The CDR3 loop is CASSYTTDTQYF. In DNA, the CDR3 is TGTGCCAGCAGCTATACGACAGATACGCAGTATTTT. V usage is TRBV12-3 or TRBV12-4 and J usage is TRBJ2-3; D is undetermined. This CDR3 has 12 amino acids. V was cut by 6 bases and J by 3 bases, with 7 bases left in between.

The sample holds a few counts of this clone. The chain has TRBV18 and TRBJ2-2; 8 nucleotides match TRBD2. The CDR3 totals 16 residues. Germline-derived CDR1 and CDR2 are KGHSH and LQKENI. The V segment lost 2 bases and the J segment 4 bases; nucleotides outside the gene matches: 6. This chain's CDR3 is CASSPGGGRTTGELFF. In nucleotides, the CDR3 is TGTGCCAGCTCACCAGGAGGCGGGAGGACCACCGGGGAGCTGTTTTTT.

This sequence joins TRBV11-2 and TRBJ2-5; no firm D call. From germline, CDR1 is SGHAT and CDR2 FQNNGV. Trimming left V 1 base short and J 3 bases short, with 21 bases between. This CDR3 comprises 18 residues. DNA for the CDR3: TGTGCCAGCAGCTTAGGTTTTAGGCTGGTTAGGAGTAAAGAGACCCAGTACTTC. Translating gives CASSLGFRLVRSKETQYF.

This clone showed up just once. The V gene is TRBV5-4, the J gene TRBJ2-2; TRBD1 matches 8 bases. The germline CDR1 and CDR2 sequences are SGHNT and YYREEE (reference sequence). Losses at the gene ends were 6 bases for V and 2 bases for J; bases not matched to a gene: 6. The CDR3 consists of 15 residues. CDR3 loop: CASTPGQDNTGELFF. CDR3 in DNA: TGTGCCAGCACTCCGGGACAGGATAACACCGGGGAGCTGTTTTTT.

Only one count was recorded for this clone. The V gene is TRBV3-1 (or the pseudogene TRBV3-2), the J gene TRBJ1-3, with 7 bases matching TRBD1. The CDR3 loop spans 16 amino acids. Germline V gives CDR1 LGHDT, CDR2 YNNKEL (reference sequence). The J segment lost 0 bases and the V segment lost 3 bases, leaving 5 bases of the junction unmatched. This CDR3 is CASSHYRDSSGNTIYF. In DNA form, the CDR3 reads TGTGCCAGCAGCCACTATAGGGACAGCTCTGGAAACACCATATATTTT.

As for this clone: The sample holds other DNA sequences that translate to the same CDR3. The gene calls are TRBV30 and TRBJ1-3; perhaps TRBD1 as D (5 bases). In germline, CDR1 is GTSNPN, CDR2 SVGIG (reference sequence). V dropped 2 bases and J dropped 1 base, with 9 bases sitting between them. The CDR3 consists of 14 residues. CDR3 nucleotide sequence: TGTGCCTGGAGTAAAGGGACTTCTGGAAACACCATATATTTT. Encoded protein: CAWSKGTSGNTIYF. The whole variable domain, remainder taken from reference TRBV30 and TRBJ1-3, is SQTIHQWPATLVQPVGSPLSLECTVEGTSNPNLYWYRQAAGRGLQLLFYSVGIGQISSEVPQNLSASRPQDRQFILSSKKLLLSDSGFYLCAWSKGTSGNTIYFGEGSWLTVV.

This clone was counted a single time. Other DNA sequences in the same sample also yield this CDR3. The rearrangement joins TRBV18 to TRBJ2-3, with a weak D call TRBD1 (6 bases). Germline values: CDR1 KGHSH, CDR2 LQKENI. This CDR3 contains 14 residues. V dropped 2 bases and J dropped 2 bases, with 8 bases sitting between them. This chain's CDR3 is CASSPGQITDTQYF. CDR3 DNA sequence: TGTGCCAGCTCACCAGGACAGATCACAGATACGCAGTATTTT.

This sequence joins TRBV6-5 and TRBJ2-7; tentative D call: TRBD2 (5 bases). This CDR3 contains 15 residues. Germline CDR1 is MNHEY and CDR2 is SVGAGI. The germline V and J ends were trimmed by 5 bases and 0 bases, with 14 bases remaining between them. The CDR3 DNA reads as TGTGCCAGCAGTCCTTTAGCGACATACTCCTACGAGCAGTACTTC. Translated: CASSPLATYSYEQYF.

The rearrangement links TRBV11-2 to TRBJ2-3; D is uncertain. CDR3 length: 14 residues. Trimming shortened V by 0 bases and J by 1 base, and 5 bases separated the two germline ends. CDR1 is SGHAT, CDR2 FQNNGV, per germline. The CDR3 spells CASSLEGGTDTQYF. CDR3 sequence (DNA): TGTGCCAGCAGCTTAGAGGGCGGCACAGATACGCAGTATTTT. The full variable domain, its missing parts supplied by reference TRBV11-2 and TRBJ2-3, is EAGVAQSPRYKIIEKRQSVAFWCNPISGHATLYWYQQILGQGPKLLIQFQNNGVVDDSQLPKDRFSAERLKGVDSTLKIQPAKLEDSAVYLCASSLEGGTDTQYFGPGTRLTVL.

On this clone itself: The sample holds other DNA sequences that translate to the same CDR3. The chain couples TRBV28 to TRBJ1-1; 8 positions match TRBD1. The CDR3 is 14 residues long. V was pared by 3 bases and J by 1 base, with 1 base of the junction left unmatched. Germline assignment: CDR1 MDHEN and CDR2 SYDVKM. The DNA for the CDR3 is TGTGCCAGCAGTTTGGGACAGGCGAACACTGAAGCTTTCTTT. It translates to CASSLGQANTEAFF.

The genes are TRBV19 and TRBJ1-4; a possible D gene is TRBD1 (6 bases). The CDR3 contains 17 residues. The germline V and J ends were trimmed by 5 bases and 4 bases, with 20 bases remaining between them. CDR1 is LNHDA, CDR2 SQIVND, per germline (reference sequence). The DNA for the CDR3 is TGTGCCAGTAGTGGCCGGGACATCGGATTTTTTAATGAAAAACTGTTTTTT. Translating gives CASSGRDIGFFNEKLFF. The full variable domain, completed using reference TRBV19 and TRBJ1-4, is DGGITQSPKYLFRKEGQNVTLSCEQNLNHDAMYWYRQDPGQGLRLIYYSQIVNDFQKGDIAEGYSVSREKKESFPLTVTSAQKNPTAFYLCASSGRDIGFFNEKLFFGSGTQLSVL.

V gene TRBV28 combines with J gene TRBJ1-1; TRBD1 agrees at 7 bases. Looked up from germline, CDR1 is MDHEN and CDR2 is SYDVKM. This CDR3 contains 14 residues. The V segment lost 5 bases and the J segment 1 base; nucleotides outside the gene matches: 4. The CDR3 region has the DNA TGTGCCAGCAGTATCGGGACAGAGAACACTGAAGCTTTCTTT. Protein sequence: CASSIGTENTEAFF.

The chain is built from TRBV13 and TRBJ1-6; D unclear. The germline V gene has CDR1 PRHDT and CDR2 FYEKMQ (reference sequence). With 1 base removed from V and 7 bases from J, the gap between germline ends came to 8 bases. CDR3 length: 14 residues. CDR3 sequence reads: CASSLARENSPLHF. CDR3 DNA: TGTGCCAGCAGCTTAGCCCGGGAAAATTCACCCCTCCACTTT.